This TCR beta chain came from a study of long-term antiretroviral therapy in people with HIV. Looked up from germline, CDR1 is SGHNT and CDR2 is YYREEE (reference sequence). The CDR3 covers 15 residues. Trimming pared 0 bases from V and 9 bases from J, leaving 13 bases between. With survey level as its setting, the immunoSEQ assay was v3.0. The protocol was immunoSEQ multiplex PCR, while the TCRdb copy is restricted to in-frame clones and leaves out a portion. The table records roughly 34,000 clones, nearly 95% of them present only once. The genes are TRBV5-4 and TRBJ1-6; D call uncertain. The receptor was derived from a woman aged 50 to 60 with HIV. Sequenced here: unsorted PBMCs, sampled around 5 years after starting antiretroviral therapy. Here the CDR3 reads CASSLVAAAPSPLHF. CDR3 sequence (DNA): TGTGCCAGCAGCTTGGTAGCGGCGGCACCTTCACCCCTCCACTTT.